The TCR beta chain under discussion was sequenced for a study of blood T cell repertoires in COVID-19. Whole-study context: From T cells, B-cell-depleted T cells, or PBMCs came the material, which was cDNA or gDNA.

Clones were sequenced by immunoSEQ multiplex PCR, and TCRdb holds only the in-frame ones, with some missing. There are about 240,000 clones in the sample; approximately 91% occur only once, and 0.8% lies in the top ten. Losses at the gene ends were 3 bases for V and 5 bases for J; bases not matched to a gene: 9. Looked up from germline, CDR1 is SGDLS and CDR2 is YYNGEE. CDR3 length: 16 amino acids. The origin of this receptor is a woman aged 25-40 years with acute or convalescent COVID-19. The sequenced material came from peripheral blood. The chain is built from TRBV9 and TRBJ2-7; 12 nucleotides line up with TRBD2. CDR3 amino acids: CASSAGLAGGLNEQYF. The CDR3 DNA reads as TGTGCCAGCAGCGCCGGCCTAGCGGGAGGGCTAAACGAGCAGTACTTC.